This TCR beta chain was captured by sequencing in a study of T cell responses to AZD1222 COVID-19 vaccine (dated by TCRdb to about 2021). For the wider study: AZD1222 recipients given second doses at about 4 weeks or at about 12 weeks were pooled, since spike-specific TCR depth and breadth were not found to differ between the two schedules. Trial participants were enrolled by age into 18-55, 56-69 and 70-plus year subgroups, with around 150, 28 and 57 TCR-sequenced participants respectively. TCR sequencing covered over 230 trial participants: 207 given two doses of AZD1222 and approximately 26 given two doses of MenACWY control vaccine. The research as a whole found: Conclusions about previously exposed vaccinees are limited because only 5 or 6 AZD1222 recipients were SARS-CoV-2 seropositive at baseline. Nearly half of unique spike-specific TCRs reportedly recognized epitopes outside regions mutated in the B.1.351 and B.1.1.7 variants. Spike-specific TCR breadth and depth rose significantly after two AZD1222 doses compared with day 0 and with MenACWY recipients. Participants were mostly white British and included more females than males, and it was suggested by the authors that clonal diversity may have been underestimated. Because no day 14 peak-response samples were available, repertoires were characterized only after the peak T cell response. The whole spike protein was spanned by vaccine-associated CD4 TCRs, and dominant responses were seen in regions 160-218 and 743-854. In the small 56-69-year group, the increase in depth fell short of significance, most likely because of low power.

The sample's time point, from its label and the paper: baseline before first vaccination. Vaccinee samples were obtained from the UK trials COV001 and COV002, which included a single-blind randomized controlled phase 2/3 trial of AZD1222 (ChAdOx1 nCoV-19) in healthy adults. For TCRbeta chain sequencing, PBMC samples from trial participants were taken at day 0 and at day 28 after the second dose. The CDR3 regions of human TCRbeta chains were analyzed by immunosequencing. The original methods were these. Repertoire TCRs were checked for matches against a reference library of SARS-CoV-2-specific TCRs that had been generated using the MIRA antigen-specificity platform. Breadth meant the fraction of unique TCRs that were SARS-CoV-2-associated, whereas depth meant the fraction of total T cells that were SARS-CoV-2-associated. Using the MIRA data, every spike-specific TCR was mapped to the spike region that the TCR reacted to and assigned to either a CD4 or a CD8 class. Log10-transformed breadth and depth values were compared by one-way ANOVA with Sidak's multiple comparisons tests. What TCRdb holds here is the immuneACCESS table cut down to in-frame rearrangements. Part of the clones is not present; checked against another copy, under half of the missing clones reflect an unresolved V gene, and the others are unexplained. Clone size and the V and J calls come from that table; the DNA yielded D and trimming. For this sample there are around 130,000 clones; over 90% appear just once. Of the sample, around 5% is held by the ten largest clones.

Notes on this clone: Its antigen remains unidentified. Base qualities are not at hand, and no much larger clone is one base apart.

The CDR3 runs 15 amino acids, cysteine and phenylalanine included. CDR3 DNA is the only sequence kept; it has 45 bases, read in frame from the first base. V is trimmed back by 6 bases and J by 0 bases, and the junction contains 5 bases that no gene match accounts for. CDR1 and CDR2, per the germline V gene, are ENHRY and SYGVKD. This sample comprised peripheral blood, obtained on day 0 of AZD1222 vaccination. The TCR originated in an adult in good health. The chain joins TRBV10-3 to TRBJ2-1, and 7 bases in between align with TRBD2. The DNA sequence is TGTGCCATCAGCCAACTAGCGAGCTCCTACAATGAGCAGTTCTTC. It is translated as CAISQLASSYNEQFF.